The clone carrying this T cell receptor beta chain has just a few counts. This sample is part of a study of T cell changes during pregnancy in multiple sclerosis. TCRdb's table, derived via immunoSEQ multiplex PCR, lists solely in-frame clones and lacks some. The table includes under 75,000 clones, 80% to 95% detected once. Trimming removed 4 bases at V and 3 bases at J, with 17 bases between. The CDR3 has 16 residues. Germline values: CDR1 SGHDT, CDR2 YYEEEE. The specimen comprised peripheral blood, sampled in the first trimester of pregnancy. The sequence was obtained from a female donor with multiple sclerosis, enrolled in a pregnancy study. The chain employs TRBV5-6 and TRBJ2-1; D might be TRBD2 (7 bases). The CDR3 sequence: CASSLERGGDYNEQFF. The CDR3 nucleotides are TGTGCCAGCAGCCTGGAGAGGGGGGGGGACTACAATGAGCAGTTCTTC.